Below, 30 T cell receptor beta chains from the same sample are listed, as sequenced in a study of shared clonotypes between healthy human individuals. Profiling relied on immunoSEQ multiplex PCR, and the TCRdb table lists in-frame clones only, not all of them. The top ten hold less than 2% of the sample, which has about 2.1 million clones, about 94% seen once. The naive CD8 population came from CD45RO-negative cells selected for CCR7, without terminally differentiated effector memory CD45RA+ cells. Sequencing input: naive CD8+ T cells from PBMCs. The receptors here all came from a man younger than 35 in good health. Some clones in this sample may be carry-over from other donors' samples.

The chain recombines TRBV5-1 with TRBJ2-7; TRBD2 matches 12 bases. The CDR3 is 16 amino acids. Trimming took 4 bases from V and 2 from J; bases not matched to a gene: 7. The germline V gene has CDR1 SGHRS and CDR2 YFSETQ. The CDR3 coding sequence is TGCGCCAGCAGCCCCCCGACTAGCGGGAGTCCCTACGAGCAGTACTTC. It specifies CASSPPTSGSPYEQYF.

The CDR3 protein is CASSPVGGGFSYEQYF. CDR3 nucleotide sequence: TGCGCCAGCAGCCCAGTTGGTGGGGGATTCTCCTACGAGCAGTACTTC. The chain uses TRBV5-1 and TRBJ2-7; D is tentatively TRBD1 or TRBD2 (5 bases each). V was cut by 4 bases and J by 0 bases, with 17 bases left in between. The CDR3 is made up of 16 amino acids. Germline CDR1 reads SGHRS; CDR2 reads YFSETQ. The full variable domain, its missing parts supplied by reference TRBV5-1 and TRBJ2-7, is KAGVTQTPRYLIKTRGQQVTLSCSPISGHRSVSWYQQTPGQGLQFLFEYFSETQRNKGNFPGRFSGRQFSNSRSEMNVSTLELGDSALYLCASSPVGGGFSYEQYFGPGTRLTVT.

This clone was seen a single time. V and J are TRBV19 and TRBJ2-3; TRBD2 aligns across 14 bases. CDR1 LNHDA and CDR2 SQIVND come from the germline V gene (reference sequence). The ends lost 6 bases at V and 3 bases at J; junction bases unmatched: 8. This CDR3 spans 17 amino acids. The DNA of the CDR3 is TGTGCCAGTAGCAAGGGACTAGCGGGAGAGTCTACAGATACGCAGTATTTT. This gives the protein CASSKGLAGESTDTQYF. Together with reference TRBV19 and TRBJ2-3, the CDR3 gives the full variable domain: DGGITQSPKYLFRKEGQNVTLSCEQNLNHDAMYWYRQDPGQGLRLIYYSQIVNDFQKGDIAEGYSVSREKKESFPLTVTSAQKNPTAFYLCASSKGLAGESTDTQYFGPGTRLTVL.

The J gene is TRBJ2-1, the V gene TRBV19, with D unclear. From germline, CDR1 is LNHDA and CDR2 SQIVND (reference sequence). CDR3 length: 13 amino acids. V lost 5 bases, J lost 5 bases, and 10 bases lay in between. CDR3 sequence reads: CASSPILNNEQFF. CDR3 coding DNA: TGTGCCAGTAGTCCCATCCTAAACAATGAGCAGTTCTTC.

This rearrangement joins TRBV7-9 to TRBJ1-2; 9 bases map to TRBD1. Trimming took 6 bases from V and 6 from J; bases not matched to a gene: 8. Looked up from germline, CDR1 is SEHNR and CDR2 is FQNEAQ (reference sequence). CDR3 size: 14 residues. CDR3 protein: CASSDKQGADGYTF. CDR3 nucleotides: TGTGCCAGCAGTGACAAACAGGGGGCGGATGGCTACACCTTC.

To note about this clone: It is unclear where the CDR3 begins or ends on the DNA, so no DNA is shown, and the CDR3 is as TCRdb lists it. The chain links TRBV6-5 to TRBJ2-3; TRBD2 was called by the table and not checked on the DNA. Germline values: CDR1 MNHEY, CDR2 SVGAGI. The CDR3 is 13 residues long, ends included. CDR3 sequence: CASSSSSADTQYF.

With regard to this clone: Other DNA sequences from this sample encode an identical CDR3 as well. The rearrangement joins TRBV9 to TRBJ2-7, with D perhaps TRBD1 (6 bases). V was shortened by 3 bases and J by 3 bases, with 13 bases between the two germline ends. Per the germline V gene, CDR1 is SGDLS and CDR2 is YYNGEE. The length of the CDR3 is 14 residues. As DNA, the CDR3 is TGTGCCAGCAGCGGCCGGGACAATCACTACGAGCAGTACTTC. This sequence encodes CASSGRDNHYEQYF.

This clone appeared once. The rearrangement links TRBV28 to TRBJ2-7; TRBD1 or TRBD2 may be the D gene (9 bases each). Trimming removed 7 bases at V and 6 bases at J, with 22 bases between. CDR1 is MDHEN and CDR2 is SYDVKM in the germline V gene. The CDR3 is 15 residues long. CDR3 nucleotide sequence: TGTGCCAGCAAGGCTAGCGGGACAGGGATGAGCGAGCAGTACTTC. Encoded protein: CASKASGTGMSEQYF.

This clone occurred a few times. V gene TRBV4-2 combines with J gene TRBJ1-1; no firm D call. This CDR3 is built from 14 residues. V gave up 0 bases and J gave up 1 base, with 6 bases separating them. Per germline, CDR1 LGHNA and CDR2 YNFKEQ. DNA of the CDR3: TGTGCCAGCAGCCAAGACGGCCCGAACACTGAAGCTTTCTTT. Encoded protein: CASSQDGPNTEAFF.

The rearrangement uses TRBV27 and TRBJ2-3, with 7 bases that match TRBD2. The CDR3 is made up of 15 amino acids. The V gene's germline CDR1 is MNHEY and CDR2 SMNVEV (reference sequence). V lost 2 bases, J lost 4 bases, and 6 bases stayed unmatched. The CDR3 protein is CASSLVSGRADTQYF. CDR3 in DNA: TGTGCCAGCAGTTTAGTTTCAGGGAGGGCAGATACGCAGTATTTT.

V and J are TRBV7-9 and TRBJ2-7; perhaps TRBD1 as D (5 bases). The length of the CDR3 is 14 residues. Germline CDR1 and CDR2: SEHNR and FQNEAQ (reference sequence). V lost 4 bases, J lost 1 base, and 11 bases lay in between. The CDR3 region has the DNA TGTGCCAGCAGCTCCGACAGCCTTTCCTACGAGCAGTACTTC. Protein: CASSSDSLSYEQYF.

CDR3 nucleotide sequence: TGTGCCAGCAGATTCAGCGGAAATGAGCAGTTCTTC. Protein sequence: CASRFSGNEQFF. The genes are TRBV11-2 and TRBJ2-1, with D maybe TRBD2 (5 bases). V lost 6 bases to trimming and J lost 7 bases, with 10 bases between them. The CDR3 has 12 residues. The germline V gene has CDR1 SGHAT and CDR2 FQNNGV.

The chain combines TRBV7-9 with TRBJ2-1; no firm D call. V gave up 1 base and J gave up 13 bases, with 8 bases separating them. Germline assignment: CDR1 SEHNR and CDR2 FQNEAQ (reference sequence). There are 11 residues in the CDR3. The CDR3 protein is CASSLGVQQFF. In DNA form, the CDR3 reads TGTGCCAGCAGCTTAGGAGTCCAACAGTTCTTC.

J is TRBJ2-1 and V is TRBV30; 14 nucleotides align to TRBD2. The CDR3 contains 17 residues. From germline, CDR1 is GTSNPN and CDR2 SVGIG (reference sequence). J gave up 1 base and V 4 bases, and 6 bases lay outside the gene matches. The CDR3 DNA follows: TGTGCCTGGACCGGGACTAGCGGGAGTGGGTCCTACAATGAGCAGTTCTTC. Residues: CAWTGTSGSGSYNEQFF.

This clone has a single count. The genes are TRBV14 and TRBJ1-4, with D uncertain. Trimming stripped 0 bases from V and 7 bases from J, with 21 bases between. In germline, CDR1 is SGHDN, CDR2 FVKESK. The CDR3 has 18 amino acids. Here the CDR3 reads CASSQDWKGLPLGEKLFF. CDR3 bases: TGTGCCAGCAGCCAAGATTGGAAAGGGCTCCCGCTGGGTGAAAAACTGTTTTTT.

The chain has TRBV19 and TRBJ1-5; TRBD1 agrees at 9 bases. The CDR3 extends over 20 amino acids. V trimming: 6 bases; J trimming: 2 bases; junction bases outside the gene matches: 20. The V gene's germline CDR1 is LNHDA and CDR2 SQIVND (reference sequence). The CDR3 here is CASSPILGQGRVVGNQPQHF. The DNA of the CDR3 is TGTGCCAGTAGCCCCATATTAGGACAGGGGAGGGTGGTTGGCAATCAGCCCCAGCATTTT.

V is TRBV27 and J is TRBJ2-1; TRBD1 matches 10 bases. The CDR3 totals 21 residues. V was pared by 4 bases and J by 4 bases, with 22 bases of the junction left unmatched. The germline CDR1 and CDR2 sequences are MNHEY and SMNVEV (reference sequence). CDR3 amino acids: CASSSDPGQGEHTNPYNEQFF. The CDR3 DNA is TGTGCCAGCAGTTCCGACCCCGGACAGGGGGAGCATACGAACCCTTACAATGAGCAGTTCTTC.

The V and J genes are TRBV5-6 and TRBJ2-7; D may be TRBD1 or TRBD2 (5 bases each). Germline CDR1 is SGHDT and CDR2 is YYEEEE. The CDR3 covers 13 residues. The V gene lost 4 bases and the J gene lost 3 bases, with 11 bases spanning the gap. This CDR3 is CASSGGRSYEQYF. The CDR3 DNA reads as TGTGCCAGCAGCGGGGGACGGAGCTACGAGCAGTACTTC.

The CDR3 loop is CASSSWTGLNTGELFF. The CDR3 bases are TGTGCCAGCAGCTCATGGACAGGGCTGAACACCGGGGAGCTGTTTTTT. This chain connects TRBV9 to TRBJ2-2; TRBD1 matches at 8 bases. The CDR3 loop spans 16 amino acids. Germline values: CDR1 SGDLS, CDR2 YYNGEE. V gave up 4 bases and J gave up 1 base; unmatched junction bases: 6.

The genes are TRBV28 and TRBJ2-1, with D possibly TRBD1 on 6 matching bases. Germline assignment: CDR1 MDHEN and CDR2 SYDVKM. The CDR3 covers 14 residues. V lost 3 bases and J lost 5, with 11 bases in between. The CDR3 DNA reads TGTGCCAGCAGTTTTTGGCAGGGGAACAATGAGCAGTTCTTC. Translated, it gives CASSFWQGNNEQFF.

This chain joins TRBV27 and TRBJ1-5, with D tentatively TRBD1 (5 bases). This CDR3 comprises 14 residues. V shed 2 bases and J shed 9 bases, with 14 bases lying between them. The germline V gene has CDR1 MNHEY and CDR2 SMNVEV (reference sequence). In DNA form, the CDR3 reads TGTGCCAGCAGTTTAATGGGGGATAGGCGGCCCCAGCATTTT. Translation gives CASSLMGDRRPQHF.

J is TRBJ1-2 and V is TRBV5-6, with D possibly being TRBD1 (6 bases). This CDR3 is 15 amino acids long. From germline, CDR1 is SGHDT and CDR2 YYEEEE. V was trimmed by 0 bases and J by 4 bases, leaving 13 bases between them. In DNA, the CDR3 is TGTGCCAGCAGCTTGGTAGGGGGGCAAGCCTATGGCTACACCTTC. This codes for CASSLVGGQAYGYTF.

V and J are TRBV5-1 and TRBJ2-5; no clear D. The CDR3 has 12 amino acids. V was trimmed by 6 bases and J by 1 base, leaving 7 bases between them. Germline CDR1 reads SGHRS; CDR2 reads YFSETQ. The CDR3 nucleotides read TGCGCCAGCATCGGCAGCCAAGAGACCCAGTACTTC. Protein sequence: CASIGSQETQYF.

This clone is a singleton in its sample. The CDR3 DNA follows: TGTGTCGGACGGGGACAGGGACGCACAGATACGCAGTATTTT. Its translation: CVGRGQGRTDTQYF. The chain joins TRBV7-9 to TRBJ2-3, with 9 bases identical to TRBD1. Germline V gene data show CDR1 as SEHNR and CDR2 as FQNEAQ (reference sequence). The CDR3 is 14 amino acids. The full variable domain, with the rest looked up from reference TRBV7-9 and TRBJ2-3, is DTGVSQNPRHKITKRGQNVTFRCDPISEHNRLYWYRQTLGQGPEFLTYFQNEAQLEKSRLLSDRFSAERPKGSFSTLEIQRTEQGDSAMYLCVGRGQGRTDTQYFGPGTRLTVL.

The chain combines TRBV5-4 with TRBJ2-1; 9 bases agree with TRBD2. V trimming: 2 bases; J trimming: 4 bases; junction bases outside the gene matches: 10. This CDR3 has 17 residues. Per germline, CDR1 SGHNT and CDR2 YYREEE (reference sequence). This chain's CDR3 is CASSLALAGTVYNEQFF. The CDR3 nucleotides read TGTGCCAGCAGCTTAGCGCTAGCGGGAACGGTATACAATGAGCAGTTCTTC. The full variable domain, rest sourced from reference TRBV5-4 and TRBJ2-1, is ETGVTQSPTHLIKTRGQQVTLRCSSQSGHNTVSWYQQALGQGPQFIFQYYREEENGRGNFPPRFSGLQFPNYSSELNVNALELDDSALYLCASSLALAGTVYNEQFFGPGTRLTVL.

J is TRBJ2-4 and V is TRBV10-3; perhaps TRBD1 as D (7 bases). From germline, CDR1 is ENHRY and CDR2 SYGVKD. CDR3 size: 15 residues. V was clipped by 10 bases and J by 6 bases, with 22 bases between them. As DNA, the CDR3 is TGTGCCACCCAGGGGGGCGTTACTCGCCCAAACATTCAGTACTTC. Protein sequence: CATQGGVTRPNIQYF.

This chain connects TRBV4-2 to TRBJ2-7; 11 positions agree with TRBD1. V lost 4 bases, J lost 3 bases, and 8 bases stayed unmatched. CDR1 and CDR2 (germline): LGHNA, YNFKEQ. The CDR3 length is 16 residues. CDR3 in amino acids: CASSLLPGQGGYEQYF. CDR3 bases: TGTGCCAGCAGCCTCTTACCGGGACAGGGGGGCTACGAGCAGTACTTC.

The CDR3 protein is CSIVAESSYNEQFF. The CDR3 nucleotides read TGCAGCATTGTTGCCGAGAGCTCCTACAATGAGCAGTTCTTC. The chain has TRBV29-1 and TRBJ2-1, with D uncertain. There are 14 residues in the CDR3. The germline V gene encodes CDR1 SQVTM and CDR2 ANQGSEA. V was clipped by 8 bases and J by 0 bases, with 14 bases between them.

About this clone: One end of the junction varies from germline; a read error may be responsible. The genes are TRBV6-6 and TRBJ2-1, with TRBD2 identical over 7 bases. In germline, CDR1 is MNHNY, CDR2 SVGAGI (reference sequence). This CDR3 is 14 amino acids long. In DNA form, the CDR3 reads TGTGCCAGCACTTACGGGACTACTTTTAATGAGCAGTTCTTC. This gives the protein CASTYGTTFNEQFF.

This chain uses TRBV2 with TRBJ2-3; no definite D call. The CDR3 totals 13 residues. V was clipped by 4 bases and J by 3 bases, with 8 bases between them. CDR1 is SNHLY, CDR2 FYNNEI, per germline. DNA of the CDR3: TGTGCCAGCAGTGGCCGGATTACAGATACGCAGTATTTT. Protein sequence: CASSGRITDTQYF.